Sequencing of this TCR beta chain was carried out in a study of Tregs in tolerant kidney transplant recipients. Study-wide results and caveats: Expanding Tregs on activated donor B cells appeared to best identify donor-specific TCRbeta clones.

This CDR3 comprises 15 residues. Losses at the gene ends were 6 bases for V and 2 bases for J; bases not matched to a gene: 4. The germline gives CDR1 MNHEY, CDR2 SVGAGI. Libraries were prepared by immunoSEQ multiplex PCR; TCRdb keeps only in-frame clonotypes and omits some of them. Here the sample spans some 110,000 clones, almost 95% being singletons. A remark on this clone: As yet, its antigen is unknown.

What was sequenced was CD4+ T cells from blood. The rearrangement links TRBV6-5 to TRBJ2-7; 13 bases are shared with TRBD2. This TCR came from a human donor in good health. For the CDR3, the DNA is TGTGCCAGCAGCCCCGGACTAGCGGGGGCCTACGAGCAGTACTTC. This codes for CASSPGLAGAYEQYF.